These 24 T cell receptor beta chains were all obtained from the same sample, sequenced in a study of control samples from healthy donors and cancer patients. Profiled with immunoSEQ multiplex PCR; TCRdb holds only in-frame clones, not every one. Among some 140,000 clones listed, 80% to 90% were seen once. The source material was blood. The receptors were sampled from a woman in her thirties in good health.

The rearrangement joins TRBV21-1 to TRBJ2-5; TRBD1 reflects the table's D call only, with no check against the DNA. TRBV21-1 is a pseudogene locus. The CDR3 has 16 amino acids. The CDR3 nucleotides are TGTGCCAGCAGCAAAGCTAGACAGGGGGCGCGTGAGACCCAGTACTTC. Its translation is CASSKARQGARETQYF.

This sequence joins TRBV7-8 and TRBJ2-7, with TRBD2 identical over 10 bases. The trim removed 4 bases at V and 0 bases at J, leaving 12 bases unmatched. The CDR3 spans 18 residues. Germline CDR1 SGHVS, CDR2 FQNEAQ. The CDR3 DNA reads TGTGCCAGCAGCTCCTGGGGTAGCGGGAGGCTTGGCTCCTACGAGCAGTACTTC. Residues: CASSSWGSGRLGSYEQYF.

The chain uses TRBV28 and TRBJ1-1, with D unclear. Trimming removed 3 bases from V and 1 base from J, with 6 bases in between. Looked up from germline, CDR1 is MDHEN and CDR2 is SYDVKM. CDR3 length equals 13 residues. The CDR3 region is CASSFSGNTEAFF. The DNA of the CDR3 is TGTGCCAGCAGTTTCTCGGGGAACACTGAAGCTTTCTTT.

The chain employs TRBV30 and TRBJ2-1; D is uncertain. The ends were cut back, 8 bases at V and 0 bases at J, with 14 bases in the middle. Germline loops: CDR1 GTSNPN, CDR2 SVGIG (reference sequence). CDR3 length: 14 residues. CDR3 protein: CAQGRVSSYNEQFF. The CDR3 nucleotides read TGTGCCCAAGGACGGGTGAGCTCCTACAATGAGCAGTTCTTC.

The genes are TRBV6-1 and TRBJ1-2; the match to TRBD1 covers 7 bases. With V trimmed by 2 bases and J by 10 bases, 7 bases remained unmatched. The CDR3 sequence is 13 residues long. Germline CDR1 MNHNS, CDR2 SASEGT. CDR3 DNA: TGTGCCAGCAGTGAAAGACAGGGCGTAACCTACACCTTC. Amino acids: CASSERQGVTYTF.

The chain recombines TRBV19 with TRBJ2-2; unclear D gene. Germline CDR1 reads LNHDA; CDR2 reads SQIVND (reference sequence). The CDR3 consists of 12 residues. Trimming removed 6 bases from V and 6 bases from J, with 8 bases in between. The CDR3 spells CASSLAAGELFF. The CDR3 DNA is TGTGCCAGTAGCTTAGCAGCCGGGGAGCTGTTTTTT.

This sequence joins TRBV5-6 and TRBJ1-2; maybe TRBD1 (6 bases). This CDR3 has 15 residues. Germline V CDR1 and CDR2: SGHDT, YYEEEE. V was shortened by 1 base and J by 7 bases, with 17 bases between the two germline ends. The DNA of the CDR3 is TGTGCCAGCAGCTTGTGGGTCAGGGGTTATTCTGGCTACACCTTC. It translates to CASSLWVRGYSGYTF.

The chain has TRBV5-5 and TRBJ2-3, with unresolved D. The germline V and J ends were trimmed by 0 bases and 2 bases, with 10 bases remaining between them. The V gene's germline CDR1 is SGHKS and CDR2 YYEKEE (reference sequence). The length of the CDR3 is 15 residues. CDR3: CASSLGASPTDTQYF. The DNA for the CDR3 is TGTGCCAGCAGCTTGGGGGCTTCCCCCACAGATACGCAGTATTTT.

The V and J genes are TRBV27 and TRBJ2-7, with TRBD2 matching over 7 bases. V lost 5 bases, J lost 2 bases, and 15 bases stayed unmatched. Germline V CDR1 and CDR2: MNHEY, SMNVEV (reference sequence). This CDR3 has 17 amino acids. This chain's CDR3 is CASSPNPSSGDTYEQYF. In DNA form, the CDR3 reads TGTGCCAGCAGTCCTAATCCCTCTAGCGGAGATACCTACGAGCAGTACTTC.

J is TRBJ2-7 and V is TRBV6-6, with 12 bases identical to TRBD2. V lost 5 bases to trimming and J lost 5 bases; unmatched junction nucleotides: 13. Germline V gene sequence: CDR1 MNHNY, CDR2 SVGAGI (reference sequence). The CDR3 has 17 residues. The CDR3 is CASSHGTSGWGRNEQYF. In DNA form, the CDR3 reads TGTGCCAGCAGTCATGGGACTAGCGGGTGGGGAAGGAACGAGCAGTACTTC.

The rearrangement uses TRBV6-2 or TRBV6-3 and TRBJ2-1; 8 nucleotides align to TRBD2. J gave up 8 bases and V 2 bases, and 11 bases lay outside the gene matches. Germline V gene lookup returns CDR1 MNHEY and CDR2 SVGEGT. The CDR3 runs 16 residues. The chain's CDR3 is CASSYPGGAGVDEQFF. The CDR3 nucleotides read TGTGCCAGCAGTTACCCCGGGGGAGCGGGAGTCGATGAGCAGTTCTTC.

This chain links TRBV18 with TRBJ2-7; unclear D gene. The V and J ends lost 5 bases and 5 bases respectively, with 19 bases between them. Germline values: CDR1 KGHSH, CDR2 LQKENI. This CDR3 contains 15 residues. CDR3 nucleotide sequence: TGTGCCAGCTCAACTTCTACGGGTCGTGGGAACGAGCAGTACTTC. This translates into CASSTSTGRGNEQYF.

This rearrangement joins TRBV11-2 to TRBJ2-1, with TRBD1 matching 10 bases. CDR1 SGHAT and CDR2 FQNNGV come from the germline V gene. J gave up 8 bases and V 1 base, and 8 bases lay outside the gene matches. This CDR3 has 16 residues. The CDR3 DNA follows: TGTGCCAGCAGCTTAGTTTGGACAGGGGGGTCGCATGAGCAGTTCTTC. Translating gives CASSLVWTGGSHEQFF.

Here the CDR3 reads CASSFKTEGASPLHF. CDR3 in DNA: TGTGCCAGCAGCTTTAAGACTGAGGGGGCATCACCCCTCCACTTT. The chain uses TRBV5-5 and TRBJ1-6, with 7 bases fitting TRBD1. The ends lost 2 bases at V and 10 bases at J; junction bases unmatched: 9. The CDR3 loop spans 15 amino acids. CDR1 is SGHKS, CDR2 YYEKEE, per germline (reference sequence).

V is TRBV19 and J is TRBJ2-6; D is undetermined. V lost 3 bases and J 0 bases, leaving 15 bases between the germline ends. The germline V gene encodes CDR1 LNHDA and CDR2 SQIVND (reference sequence). This CDR3 has 18 amino acids. CDR3 region: CASSIYHRISSGANVLTF. The CDR3 coding sequence is TGTGCCAGTAGTATTTATCACAGAATTAGCTCTGGGGCCAACGTCCTGACTTTC.

The chain combines TRBV2 with TRBJ2-1; D is perhaps TRBD2 (5 bases). CDR3 size: 15 residues. Germline CDR1 and CDR2: SNHLY and FYNNEI. V lost 2 bases to trimming and J lost 9 bases, with 17 bases between them. CDR3 DNA sequence: TGTGCCAGCAGTGAACCCGGGATAGGCCCGCCTGAGCAGTTCTTC. Its protein product is CASSEPGIGPPEQFF. Filled out from reference TRBV2 and TRBJ2-1, the complete variable domain reads EPEVTQTPSHQVTQMGQEVILRCVPISNHLYFYWYRQILGQKVEFLVSFYNNEISEKSEIFDDQFSVERPDGSNFTLKIRSTKLEDSAMYFCASSEPGIGPPEQFFGPGTRLTVL.

This clone was counted only a few times. J is TRBJ1-5 and V is TRBV12-3 or TRBV12-4, with unresolved D. There are 13 residues in the CDR3. Trimming removed 4 bases from V and 0 bases from J, with 4 bases in between. CDR3 region: CASSSISNQPQHF. The CDR3 nucleotides read TGTGCCAGCAGTTCAATTAGCAATCAGCCCCAGCATTTT.

This rearrangement joins TRBV10-3 to TRBJ2-2; TRBD1 might be the D (7 bases). V was trimmed by 6 bases and J by 4 bases, leaving 15 bases between them. In germline, CDR1 is ENHRY, CDR2 SYGVKD. The CDR3 runs 15 residues. In DNA form, the CDR3 reads TGTGCCATCAGCGGGGCGGGACAGAGCACCGGGGAGCTGTTTTTT. Its translation is CAISGAGQSTGELFF.

The V gene is TRBV28, the J gene TRBJ1-4; no firm D call. The ends were cut back, 1 base at V and 5 bases at J, with 11 bases in the middle. CDR1 is MDHEN, CDR2 SYDVKM, per germline. The length of the CDR3 is 15 residues. In DNA, the CDR3 is TGTGCCAGCAGTTTATCCTTTGGCGAAAATGAAAAACTGTTTTTT. Amino acid sequence: CASSLSFGENEKLFF.

The gene calls are TRBV18 and TRBJ1-6, with no clear D. Germline V gene lookup returns CDR1 KGHSH and CDR2 LQKENI. Between the trimmed V and J ends, which lost 5 bases and 0 bases, there was a span of 11 bases. The CDR3 is 16 residues long. CDR3 residues: CASSSDGSSYNSPLHF. DNA of the CDR3: TGTGCCAGCTCATCCGACGGGAGCTCCTATAATTCACCCCTCCACTTT. The full variable domain, its missing parts supplied by reference TRBV18 and TRBJ1-6, is NAGVMQNPRHLVRRRGQEARLRCSPMKGHSHVYWYRQLPEEGLKFMVYLQKENIIDESGMPKERFSAEFPKEGPSILRIQQVVRGDSAAYFCASSSDGSSYNSPLHFGNGTRLTVT.

The chain has TRBV5-4 and TRBJ2-2; D unresolved. Between the trimmed V and J ends, which lost 4 bases and 1 base, there was a span of 14 bases. The V gene's germline CDR1 is SGHNT and CDR2 YYREEE (reference sequence). This CDR3 is built from 16 residues. CDR3 protein: CASSPYPSVNTGELFF. The CDR3 DNA sequence: TGTGCCAGCAGCCCTTATCCATCCGTGAACACCGGGGAGCTGTTTTTT.

The V call is TRBV6-5, the J call TRBJ1-4; TRBD1 is a possible D gene (5 bases). The CDR3 is 13 residues long. Per germline, CDR1 MNHEY and CDR2 SVGAGI. V lost 8 bases to trimming and J lost 5 bases, with 12 bases between them. CDR3 loop: CASGLRGNEKLFF. The CDR3 DNA reads as TGTGCCAGCGGCCTGAGGGGCAATGAAAAACTGTTTTTT.

This clone was counted a single time. V gene TRBV3-1 (or the pseudogene TRBV3-2) combines with J gene TRBJ2-5; unclear D gene. V was shortened by 8 bases and J by 7 bases, with 20 bases between the two germline ends. The CDR3 is 14 residues long. Germline V CDR1 and CDR2: LGHDT, YNNKEL (reference sequence). The CDR3 protein is CASSPDQVVGTQYF. The CDR3 bases are TGTGCCAGCTCCCCGGACCAGGTGGTTGGGACCCAGTACTTC.

V gene TRBV5-1 combines with J gene TRBJ2-1, with D tentatively TRBD2 (6 bases). The length of the CDR3 is 14 residues. V lost 4 bases and J 10 bases, leaving 18 bases between the germline ends. Germline V gene sequence: CDR1 SGHRS, CDR2 YFSETQ. CDR3 nucleotides: TGCGCCAGCAGCCGCGAAGGGCGGGACCGGGAGCAGTTCTTC. Amino acid sequence: CASSREGRDREQFF.